This T cell receptor beta chain stems from a study of identical twins' blood T cells. Points from the study as a whole: Shared environment remains a possible cause of twin similarity.

TCR cDNA libraries were made from RNA using a previously described, modified protocol. A single record per CDR3 protein comes from TCRdb applying MiXCR to the 5' RACE reads. This sample yields 350,000 to 400,000 distinct CDR3 sequences, of which about 28% are seen a single time; approximately 6.6% belongs to the top ten. Germline CDR1 SGHAT, CDR2 FQNNGV. Trimming cost V 5 bases and J 2 bases, with 9 bases left between them. The CDR3 length is 13 residues. This clonotype has just a few counts. Its antigen is still unknown. The sequenced material came from PBMCs. The receptor was isolated from a woman aged 18 to 50 in good health. The chain combines TRBV11-2 with TRBJ2-5, with D perhaps matching TRBD2 (5 bases). The CDR3 loop reads CASSAGLQETQYF. The CDR3 nucleotides read TGTGCCAGCAGCGCGGGCCTACAAGAGACCCAGTACTTC. Based on the CDR3 plus reference TRBV11-2 and TRBJ2-5, the full variable domain is EAGVAQSPRYKIIEKRQSVAFWCNPISGHATLYWYQQILGQGPKLLIQFQNNGVVDDSQLPKDRFSAERLKGVDSTLKIQPAKLEDSAVYLCASSAGLQETQYFGPGTRLLVL.